This paragraph reports one T cell receptor beta chain. Its antigen is still unknown. A much bigger clone sits one base away, suggesting this may be a read error. This record belongs to a study of CD8+CD57+ T cells in acquired aplastic anemia. Whole-study context: Sorted CD4+ and CD8+ cells yielded DNA averaging approximately 3 ug.

The CDR3 is made up of 12 amino acids. Per the germline V gene, CDR1 is MNHEY and CDR2 is SVGAGI. Genomic DNA provided the template from which TCR beta VDJ and CDR3 profiles were obtained. TCRdb recomputed calls from the reads with MiXCR, one row per CDR3 protein. The sample holds more than 150,000 distinct CDR3 sequences, less than 60% seen once. It was patients with CD8+CD57+ cell expansion by flow cytometry who were chosen for sequencing. Everyone among the patients had severe acquired aplastic anemia. Notes on the study in general: Researchers report that about 29 CD8+ CDR3 sequences appeared in both patients and controls. Any difference that existed in CD8+ Simpson's diversity between patients and controls was not significant.

J is TRBJ1-1 and V is TRBV6-5; D unclear. The sequenced material came from sorted CD4+, CD8+, or CD8+CD57+ T cells (not recorded which) from PBMCs. The receptor was isolated from a human donor with aplastic anemia. Here the CDR3 DNA reads TGTGCCATCAGTCACCGGGAAACTGAAGCTTTCTTT. This sequence encodes CAISHRETEAFF.